Each of the 17 T cell receptor beta chains below was sequenced from the same sample in a study of early T cells in non-severe SARS-CoV-2 infection. TCRdb re-derived calls from the 5' RACE reads in MiXCR, one entry per CDR3 protein. The sample has 35,000 to 50,000 distinct CDR3 sequences, 7.1% seen once. Input material: whole blood. The origin of the receptors is an adult who was a healthcare worker with PCR-confirmed SARS-CoV-2 infection or an uninfected control (not recorded which).

This clonotype has a handful of counts. The chain joins TRBV3-1 to TRBJ2-5, with D possibly matching TRBD1 (6 bases). The germline V gene has CDR1 LGHDT and CDR2 YNNKEL (reference sequence). The CDR3 spans 19 residues. Between the trimmed V and J ends, which lost 0 bases and 1 base, there was a span of 21 bases. The CDR3 here is CASSQEIGPFGQSQETQYF. CDR3 coding DNA: TGTGCCAGCAGCCAAGAGATAGGCCCGTTTGGACAGAGCCAAGAGACCCAGTACTTC.

The J gene is TRBJ1-2, the V gene TRBV12-3 or TRBV12-4; possible D gene TRBD1, 5 bases. With 5 bases removed from V and 4 bases from J, the gap between germline ends came to 14 bases. The length of the CDR3 is 14 residues. The DNA for the CDR3 is TGTGCCAGCAGTCCTTGGGGCGGTAGCTATGGCTACACCTTC. This gives the protein CASSPWGGSYGYTF.

This clonotype has a count of ten or more. This CDR3 is CSAELLGLAAIREETQYF. The CDR3, as DNA: TGCAGTGCAGAACTTCTCGGACTAGCGGCGATAAGGGAAGAGACCCAGTACTTC. This chain joins TRBV20-1 and TRBJ2-5, with 10 nucleotides matching TRBD2. Trimming removed 6 bases from V and 3 bases from J; junction bases left unmatched: 19. The CDR3 is 18 residues long. The V gene's germline CDR1 is DFQATT and CDR2 SNEGSKA (reference sequence).

This chain connects TRBV6-6 to TRBJ1-3; TRBD1 agrees at 9 bases. Germline CDR1 MNHNY, CDR2 SVGAGI (reference sequence). V was clipped by 9 bases and J by 1 base; unmatched bases: 10. There are 16 residues in the CDR3. This chain's CDR3 is CASLTLGTGSGNTIYF. The DNA of the CDR3 is TGTGCCAGTCTTACTCTCGGGACAGGGTCTGGAAACACCATATATTTT.

This clonotype was recorded many times. V usage is TRBV20-1 and J usage is TRBJ2-3; 10 bases line up with TRBD2. This CDR3 spans 14 amino acids. V shed 6 bases and J 1 base; nucleotides not matched to a gene: 4. The V gene's germline CDR1 is DFQATT and CDR2 SNEGSKA (reference sequence). The CDR3 nucleotides read TGCAGTGCAATAGCGGGGGGACGCACAGATACGCAGTATTTT. Translated: CSAIAGGRTDTQYF.

The rearrangement uses TRBV11-2 and TRBJ1-5, with 7 bases aligning to TRBD1. The J segment lost 3 bases and the V segment lost 5 bases, leaving 7 bases of the junction unmatched. CDR3 size: 15 residues. Germline lookup yields CDR1 SGHAT and CDR2 FQNNGV. CDR3 DNA: TGTGCCAGCAGCCGGGGACAGCCCTTCAATCAGCCCCAGCATTTT. It specifies CASSRGQPFNQPQHF.

This clonotype was counted a few times. This sequence joins TRBV10-3 and TRBJ2-2, with 8 bases lining up with TRBD1. The CDR3 is made up of 15 amino acids. Germline V gene sequence: CDR1 ENHRY, CDR2 SYGVKD. Trimming at V came to 3 bases and at J to 3 bases, leaving 3 bases not matched to a gene. CDR3 sequence reads: CAISDGQGYTGELFF. CDR3 bases: TGTGCCATCAGTGACGGACAGGGCTACACCGGGGAGCTGTTTTTT.

Many counts were recorded for this clonotype. The gene calls are TRBV6-2 or TRBV6-3 and TRBJ1-5, with D unclear. The CDR3 is 14 amino acids. V was cut by 5 bases and J by 3 bases, with 11 bases left in between. Germline V gene sequence: CDR1 MNHEY, CDR2 SVGEGT. CDR3 coding DNA: TGTGCCAGCAGTCAAGACTTGGACAATCAGCCCCAGCATTTT. Protein: CASSQDLDNQPQHF.

The chain has TRBV5-1 and TRBJ2-7, with D unresolved. Germline CDR1 reads SGHRS; CDR2 reads YFSETQ. Deletions cut 4 bases from V and 4 bases from J, with 6 bases between. The CDR3 covers 11 residues. CDR3 loop: CASSQTYEQYF. The CDR3 nucleotides read TGCGCCAGCAGCCAAACTTACGAGCAGTACTTC.

This clonotype has at least ten counts. The rearrangement links TRBV30 to TRBJ1-2; D remains ambiguous. The CDR3 has 13 residues. Germline V gene sequence: CDR1 GTSNPN, CDR2 SVGIG (reference sequence). Trimming removed 0 bases from V and 3 bases from J, with 8 bases in between. The CDR3 nucleotides are TGTGCCTGGAGTGTAACAGCCGACTATGGCTACACCTTC. This gives the protein CAWSVTADYGYTF.

J is TRBJ1-1 and V is TRBV29-1; D is unclear. Per germline, CDR1 SQVTM and CDR2 ANQGSEA. This CDR3 spans 13 amino acids. Deletions cut 7 bases from V and 0 bases from J, with 12 bases between. The CDR3 DNA follows: TGCAGCGCAGTGGGCGGGGTGAACACTGAAGCTTTCTTT. It is translated as CSAVGGVNTEAFF.

CDR3 residues: CASSEIAGGPADTQYF. In nucleotides, the CDR3 is TGTGCCAGCAGTGAAATAGCGGGGGGGCCTGCGGATACGCAGTATTTT. The gene calls are TRBV6-1 and TRBJ2-3, with 11 bases lining up with TRBD2. The CDR3 runs to 16 residues. With 2 bases clipped from V and 6 bases from J, the junction kept 7 bases outside the gene matches. The germline V gene has CDR1 MNHNS and CDR2 SASEGT.

The chain uses TRBV15 and TRBJ2-7; D remains unclear. V dropped 4 bases and J dropped 3 bases, with 10 bases sitting between them. CDR1 and CDR2 from the germline V gene are LNHNV and YYDKDF (reference sequence). The CDR3 is made up of 13 amino acids. CDR3 coding DNA: TGTGCCACCAGCATTAACAGAAGCTACGAGCAGTACTTC. It specifies CATSINRSYEQYF. The entire variable domain, with the rest obtained from reference TRBV15 and TRBJ2-7, is as follows: DAMVIQNPRYQVTQFGKPVTLSCSQTLNHNVMYWYQQKSSQAPKLLFHYYDKDFNNEADTPDNFQSRRPNTSFCFLDIRSPGLGDTAMYLCATSINRSYEQYFGPGTRLTVT.

The chain uses TRBV3-1 and TRBJ2-3, with D hard to call. Germline V gene sequence: CDR1 LGHDT, CDR2 YNNKEL (reference sequence). CDR3 length: 14 amino acids. The V and J ends lost 1 base and 6 bases respectively, with 11 bases between them. For the CDR3, the DNA is TGTGCCAGCAGCCAAGGGCTAATCCGTGATACGCAGTATTTT. This codes for CASSQGLIRDTQYF.

This clonotype was counted at least ten times. The CDR3 coding sequence is TGTGCCTGGACATCCTGGACAGGGGGCAACGAGCAGTACTTC. This encodes CAWTSWTGGNEQYF. The gene calls are TRBV30 and TRBJ2-7; 11 bases align to TRBD1. J gave up 5 bases and V 4 bases, and 7 bases lay outside the gene matches. Per germline, CDR1 GTSNPN and CDR2 SVGIG (reference sequence). The CDR3 is 14 amino acids.

This clonotype was counted many times. V and J are TRBV11-2 and TRBJ2-2; D is perhaps TRBD1 (5 bases). The CDR3 totals 16 residues. Deletions cut 5 bases from V and 2 bases from J, with 15 bases between. Per germline, CDR1 SGHAT and CDR2 FQNNGV. The CDR3 is CASSQRSRENTGELFF. CDR3 nucleotides: TGTGCCAGCAGCCAAAGATCCAGGGAAAACACCGGGGAGCTGTTTTTT.

This clonotype was detected a few times. V and J are TRBV5-4 and TRBJ2-3, with 12 bases that match TRBD2. V lost 3 bases, J lost 2 bases, and 7 bases stayed unmatched. CDR1 and CDR2 from the germline V gene are SGHNT and YYREEE (reference sequence). The CDR3 sequence is 17 residues long. CDR3 sequence reads: CASSSRLAGASTDTQYF. CDR3 in DNA: TGTGCCAGCAGCTCGCGACTAGCGGGGGCCTCCACAGATACGCAGTATTTT.